This T cell receptor beta chain was found in a study of cytomegalovirus exposure and HLA in healthy donors. Trimming removed 4 bases at V and 6 bases at J, with 23 bases between. Looked up from germline, CDR1 is SGHTS and CDR2 is YDEGEE. The CDR3 spans 17 residues. The primer mix had 60 Vbeta and 13 Jbeta primers. Repertoires were generated with immunoSEQ multiplex PCR, while TCRdb's copy carries only in-frame clones and drops some. Of 250,000 to 300,000 clones listed, over 90% were seen once; the top ten hold approximately 1.5%. V and J are TRBV5-8 and TRBJ2-1; tentative D call: TRBD2 (7 bases). Sequenced input: PBMCs. This TCR derives from a girl aged 2 to 10 in good health and CMV-seronegative. CDR3 region: CASSPTHGGPSLNEQFF. The CDR3 DNA reads TGTGCCAGCAGCCCAACCCACGGGGGGCCATCCCTCAATGAGCAGTTCTTC.